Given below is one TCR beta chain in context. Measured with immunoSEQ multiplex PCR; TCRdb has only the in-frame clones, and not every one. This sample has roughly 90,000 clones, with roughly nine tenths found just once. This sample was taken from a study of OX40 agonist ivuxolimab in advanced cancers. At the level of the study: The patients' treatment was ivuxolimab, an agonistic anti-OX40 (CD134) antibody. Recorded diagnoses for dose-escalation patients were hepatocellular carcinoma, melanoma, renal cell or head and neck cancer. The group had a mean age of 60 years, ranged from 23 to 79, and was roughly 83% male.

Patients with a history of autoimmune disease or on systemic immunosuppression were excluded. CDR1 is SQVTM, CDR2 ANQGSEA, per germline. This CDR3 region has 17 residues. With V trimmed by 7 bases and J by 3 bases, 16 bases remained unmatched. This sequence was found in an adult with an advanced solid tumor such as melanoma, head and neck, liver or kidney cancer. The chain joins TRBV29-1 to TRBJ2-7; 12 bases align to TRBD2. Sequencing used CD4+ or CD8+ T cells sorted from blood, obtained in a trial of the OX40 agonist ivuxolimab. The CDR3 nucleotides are TGCAGCGCCAGTCGGCTAGCGGGAGGGCAGGGCTACTACGAGCAGTACTTC. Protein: CSASRLAGGQGYYEQYF.